In this sample, the clone carrying this T cell receptor (beta chain) turned up many times. Its specificity is not known. Via MiXCR, TCRdb re-called the 5' RACE reads, giving one row per CDR3 protein. The table records around 490,000 distinct CDR3 sequences, about 5% of them present only once. The CDR3 is 12 amino acids. J gave up 1 base and V 7 bases, and 1 base lay outside the gene matches. Germline CDR1 and CDR2: DFQATT and SNEGSKA (reference sequence). The data are from a study of CD8 T cells in ankylosing spondylitis. Study-level findings and limits: Apparently characteristic of ankylosing spondylitis blood was a TCR beta motif (fewer than ten highly homologous variants). Matched ankylosing spondylitis synovial fluid reportedly showed significant enrichment of disease-linked clones.

The rearrangement links TRBV20-1 to TRBJ2-3, with 8 bases fitting TRBD2. Sequencing used blood, either unsorted or a sorted T cell fraction (not recorded which). The TCR originated in a male donor with ankylosing spondylitis. CDR3 nucleotide sequence: TGCAGTGGACTAGCGCGCACAGATACGCAGTATTTT. Residues: CSGLARTDTQYF.